This T cell receptor (beta chain) was sequenced in a study of shared clonotypes between healthy human individuals. TCRdb keeps only in-frame clones here, not all; method: immunoSEQ multiplex PCR. Here the sample spans roughly 2.4 million clones, 95% being singletons. CDR3 length: 16 residues. The germline V gene has CDR1 SGDLS and CDR2 YYNGEE. Trimming shortened V by 0 bases and J by 0 bases, and 10 bases separated the two germline ends. This sequence joins TRBV9 and TRBJ1-3; possibly TRBD1 for D (5 bases). The sequence came from a man between 18 and 29 years old in good health. The sample was naive CD4+ T cells sorted from blood. As to subset: CD45RA+ positively selected. CDR3 bases: TGTGCCAGCAGCGTAGCGACAGCGTCCTCTGGAAACACCATATATTTT. Its protein product is CASSVATASSGNTIYF.